This paragraph reports one TCR beta chain. What it recognizes is unknown. A much larger clone differs from this one at a single base, so this may be a read error. Tregs were sorted as CD4+CD25+CD127-/low cells. Study results and caveats: The larger-cohort validation was restricted to a single TCR beta V-J rearrangement rather than whole repertoires. The TCR gene usage of tumor memory CD4+ T cells clustered together with blood and lymph node memory CD4+ cells and with lymph node naive CD4+ cells.

CDR1 and CDR2 (germline): SNHLY, FYNNEI. Trimming took 0 bases from V and 8 from J, leaving 12 bases between them. The CDR3 sequence is 14 residues long. Constant-region reverse primers amplified full-length variable regions, followed by semi-nested Nested Universal Primer A PCR. TCRdb independently ran MiXCR on the 5' RACE reads; one entry per CDR3 protein. Among fewer than 50,000 distinct CDR3 sequences listed, roughly 22% were seen once. This chain joins TRBV2 and TRBJ2-3; a possible D gene is TRBD2 (5 bases). This clonotype was sampled from a female donor with breast cancer. The material sequenced was Tregs sorted from a lymph node. CDR3 protein: CASSEADLSVTQYF. In DNA, the CDR3 is TGTGCCAGCAGTGAAGCGGACTTATCAGTTACGCAGTATTTT.